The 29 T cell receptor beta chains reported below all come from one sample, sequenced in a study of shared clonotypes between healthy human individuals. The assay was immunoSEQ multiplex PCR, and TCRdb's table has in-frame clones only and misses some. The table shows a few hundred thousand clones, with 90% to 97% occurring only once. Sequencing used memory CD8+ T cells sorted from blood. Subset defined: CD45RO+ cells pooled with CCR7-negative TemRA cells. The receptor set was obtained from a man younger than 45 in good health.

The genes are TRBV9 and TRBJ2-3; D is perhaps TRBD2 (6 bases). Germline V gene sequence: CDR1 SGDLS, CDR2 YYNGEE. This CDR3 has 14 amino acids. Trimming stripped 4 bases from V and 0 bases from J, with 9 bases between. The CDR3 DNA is TGTGCCAGCAGCCAGAGCGGGAGCACAGATACGCAGTATTTT. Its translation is CASSQSGSTDTQYF.

The CDR3 here is CASSLLGLNEQYF. CDR3 DNA: TGTGCCAGCAGCTTGCTCGGGTTAAACGAGCAGTACTTC. The V gene is TRBV5-4, the J gene TRBJ2-7; no definite D call. The CDR3 covers 13 residues. V was pared by 1 base and J by 5 bases, with 10 bases between. The V gene's germline CDR1 is SGHNT and CDR2 YYREEE (reference sequence). Filled out from reference TRBV5-4 and TRBJ2-7, the complete variable domain reads ETGVTQSPTHLIKTRGQQVTLRCSSQSGHNTVSWYQQALGQGPQFIFQYYREEENGRGNFPPRFSGLQFPNYSSELNVNALELDDSALYLCASSLLGLNEQYFGPGTRLTVT.

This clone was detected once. The DNA of the CDR3 is TGTGCCAGCAGTTTCGATGGACAGGCATCCTACGAGCAGTACTTC. Residues: CASSFDGQASYEQYF. The rearrangement links TRBV28 to TRBJ2-7; 7 nucleotides agree with TRBD1. Losses at the gene ends were 3 bases for V and 1 base for J; bases not matched to a gene: 6. Germline-derived CDR1 and CDR2 are MDHEN and SYDVKM. This CDR3 contains 15 residues.

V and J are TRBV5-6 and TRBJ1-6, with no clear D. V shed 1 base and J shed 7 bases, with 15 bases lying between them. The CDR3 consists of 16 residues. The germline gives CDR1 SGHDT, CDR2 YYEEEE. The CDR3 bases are TGTGCCAGCAGCTTGCCATCCACGCTGGGGAATTCACCCCTCCACTTT. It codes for CASSLPSTLGNSPLHF.

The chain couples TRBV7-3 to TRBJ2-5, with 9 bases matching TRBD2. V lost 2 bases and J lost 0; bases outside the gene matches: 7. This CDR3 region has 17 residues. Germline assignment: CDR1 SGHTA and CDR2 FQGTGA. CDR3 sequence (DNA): TGTGCCAGCAGCTTATTTGTTGCGGGAGGGAACCAAGAGACCCAGTACTTC. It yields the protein CASSLFVAGGNQETQYF.

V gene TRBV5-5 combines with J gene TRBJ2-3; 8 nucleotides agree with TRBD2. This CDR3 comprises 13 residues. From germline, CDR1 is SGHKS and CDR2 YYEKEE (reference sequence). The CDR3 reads CISTRGGTDTQYF. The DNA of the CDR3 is TGTATTTCCACTCGGGGGGGAACAGATACGCAGTATTTT.

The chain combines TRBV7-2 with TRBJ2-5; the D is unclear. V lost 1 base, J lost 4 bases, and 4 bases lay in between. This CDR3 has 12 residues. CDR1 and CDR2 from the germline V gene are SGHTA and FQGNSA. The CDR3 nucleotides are TGTGCCAGCAGCTTAGTTTCAGAGACCCAGTACTTC. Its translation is CASSLVSETQYF.

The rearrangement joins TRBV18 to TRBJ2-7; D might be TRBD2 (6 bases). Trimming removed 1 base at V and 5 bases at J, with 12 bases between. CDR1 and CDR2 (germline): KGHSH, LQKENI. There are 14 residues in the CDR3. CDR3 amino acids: CASSPRTGVHEQYF. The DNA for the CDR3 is TGTGCCAGCTCACCACGGACGGGGGTCCACGAGCAGTACTTC.

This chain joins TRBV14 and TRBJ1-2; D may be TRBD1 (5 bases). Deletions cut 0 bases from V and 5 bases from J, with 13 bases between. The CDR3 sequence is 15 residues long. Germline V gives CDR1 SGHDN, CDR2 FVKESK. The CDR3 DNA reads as TGTGCCAGCAGCCAAGAGCCAGGGAAGACTTATGGCTACACCTTC. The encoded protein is CASSQEPGKTYGYTF.

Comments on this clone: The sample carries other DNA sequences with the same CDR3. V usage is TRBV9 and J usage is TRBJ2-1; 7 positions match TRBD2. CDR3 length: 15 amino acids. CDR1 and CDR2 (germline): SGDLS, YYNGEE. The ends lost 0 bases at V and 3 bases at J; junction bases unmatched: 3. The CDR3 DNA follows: TGTGCCAGCAGCGTAGCGCCTAGCGGCTACAATGAGCAGTTCTTC. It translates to CASSVAPSGYNEQFF.

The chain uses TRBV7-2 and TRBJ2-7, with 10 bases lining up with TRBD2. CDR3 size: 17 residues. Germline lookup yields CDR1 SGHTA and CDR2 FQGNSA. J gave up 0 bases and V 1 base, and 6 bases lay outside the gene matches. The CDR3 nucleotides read TGTGCCAGCAGCTTAGTGACTAGCGGGCGCTACTCCTACGAGCAGTACTTC. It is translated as CASSLVTSGRYSYEQYF.

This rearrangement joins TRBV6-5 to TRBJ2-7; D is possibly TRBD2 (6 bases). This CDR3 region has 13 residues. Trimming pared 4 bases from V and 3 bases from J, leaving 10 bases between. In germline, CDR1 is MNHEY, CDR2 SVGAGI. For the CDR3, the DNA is TGTGCCAGCAGTTCTTTAGCGGTCTACGAGCAGTACTTC. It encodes CASSSLAVYEQYF.

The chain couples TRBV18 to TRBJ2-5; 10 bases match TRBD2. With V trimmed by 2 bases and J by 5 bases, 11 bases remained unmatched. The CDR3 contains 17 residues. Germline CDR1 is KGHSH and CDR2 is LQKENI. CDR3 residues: CASSPSLAGVLGETQYF. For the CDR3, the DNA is TGTGCCAGCTCACCAAGCCTAGCGGGAGTCTTGGGGGAGACCCAGTACTTC. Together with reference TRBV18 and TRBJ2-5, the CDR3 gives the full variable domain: NAGVMQNPRHLVRRRGQEARLRCSPMKGHSHVYWYRQLPEEGLKFMVYLQKENIIDESGMPKERFSAEFPKEGPSILRIQQVVRGDSAAYFCASSPSLAGVLGETQYFGPGTRLLVL.

For the CDR3, the DNA is TGTGCCAGCAGTTTATTCGAGGGAGGTTACAATGAGCAGTTCTTC. It yields the protein CASSLFEGGYNEQFF. The rearrangement links TRBV27 to TRBJ2-1; tentatively, D is TRBD2 (6 bases). CDR3 size: 15 residues. CDR1 is MNHEY, CDR2 SMNVEV, per germline (reference sequence). With 1 base removed from V and 4 bases from J, the gap between germline ends came to 11 bases.

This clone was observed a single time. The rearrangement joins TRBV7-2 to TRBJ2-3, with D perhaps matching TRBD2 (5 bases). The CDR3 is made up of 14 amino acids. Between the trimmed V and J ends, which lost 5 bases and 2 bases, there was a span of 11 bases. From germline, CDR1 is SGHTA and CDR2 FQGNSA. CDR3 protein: CASSVDSYTDTQYF. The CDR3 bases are TGTGCCAGCAGCGTGGACTCATACACAGATACGCAGTATTTT.

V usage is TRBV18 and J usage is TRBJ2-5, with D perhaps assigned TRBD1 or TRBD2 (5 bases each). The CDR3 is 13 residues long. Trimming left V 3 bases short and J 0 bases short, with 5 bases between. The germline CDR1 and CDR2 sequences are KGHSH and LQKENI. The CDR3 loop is CASSPGHQETQYF. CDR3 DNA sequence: TGTGCCAGCTCACCGGGACACCAAGAGACCCAGTACTTC. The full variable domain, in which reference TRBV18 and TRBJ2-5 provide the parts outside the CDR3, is NAGVMQNPRHLVRRRGQEARLRCSPMKGHSHVYWYRQLPEEGLKFMVYLQKENIIDESGMPKERFSAEFPKEGPSILRIQQVVRGDSAAYFCASSPGHQETQYFGPGTRLLVL.

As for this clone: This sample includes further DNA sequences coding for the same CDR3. The CDR3 bases are TGTGCCAGCAGTTTGACAGGGTACGAGCAGTACTTC. This codes for CASSLTGYEQYF. The chain uses TRBV27 and TRBJ2-7; TRBD1 matches at 7 bases. The CDR3 spans 12 residues. With 3 bases clipped from V and 4 bases from J, the junction kept 0 bases outside the gene matches. CDR1 MNHEY and CDR2 SMNVEV come from the germline V gene (reference sequence).

The CDR3 nucleotides are TGTGCCAACCACTATGGCTACACCTTC. This gives the protein CANHYGYTF. This chain connects TRBV13 to TRBJ1-2; D is unresolved. The CDR3 runs to 9 residues. Trimming took off 10 bases at V and 3 bases at J, with 3 bases between the two ends. Germline-derived CDR1 and CDR2 are PRHDT and FYEKMQ (reference sequence).

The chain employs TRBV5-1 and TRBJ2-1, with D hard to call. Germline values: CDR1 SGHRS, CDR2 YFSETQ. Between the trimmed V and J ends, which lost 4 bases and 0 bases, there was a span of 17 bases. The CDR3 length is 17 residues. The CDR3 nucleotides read TGCGCCAGCAGCCAATTAGCAGCAACCAGCTCCTACAATGAGCAGTTCTTC. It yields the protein CASSQLAATSSYNEQFF.

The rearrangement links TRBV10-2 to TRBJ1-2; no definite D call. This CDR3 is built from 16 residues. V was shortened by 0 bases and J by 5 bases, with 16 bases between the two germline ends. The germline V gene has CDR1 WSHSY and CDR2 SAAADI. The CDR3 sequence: CASSESRLAGRYGYTF. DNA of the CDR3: TGCGCCAGCAGTGAGTCTCGTCTCGCGGGAAGGTATGGCTACACCTTC.

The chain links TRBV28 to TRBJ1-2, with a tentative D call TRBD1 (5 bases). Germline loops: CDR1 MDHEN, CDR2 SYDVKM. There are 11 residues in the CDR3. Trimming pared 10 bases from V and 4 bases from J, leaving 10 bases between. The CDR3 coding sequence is TGTGCCATCGACAGACCCTATGGCTACACCTTC. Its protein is CAIDRPYGYTF.

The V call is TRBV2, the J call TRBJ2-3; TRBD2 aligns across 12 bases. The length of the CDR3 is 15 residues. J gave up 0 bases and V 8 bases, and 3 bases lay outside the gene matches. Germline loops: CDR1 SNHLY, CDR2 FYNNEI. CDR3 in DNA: TGTGCCAGCCCCGGGACTAGCGGGAGCACAGATACGCAGTATTTT. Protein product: CASPGTSGSTDTQYF.

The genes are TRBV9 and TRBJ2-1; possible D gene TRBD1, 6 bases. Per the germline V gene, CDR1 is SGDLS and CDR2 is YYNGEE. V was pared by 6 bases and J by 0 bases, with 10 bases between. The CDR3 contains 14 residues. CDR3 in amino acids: CASKGESSYNEQFF. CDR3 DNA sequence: TGTGCCAGCAAGGGGGAGAGCTCCTACAATGAGCAGTTCTTC. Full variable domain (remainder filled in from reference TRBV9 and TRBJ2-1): DSGVTQTPKHLITATGQRVTLRCSPRSGDLSVYWYQQSLDQGLQFLIQYYNGEERAKGNILERFSAQQFPDLHSELNLSSLELGDSALYFCASKGESSYNEQFFGPGTRLTVL.

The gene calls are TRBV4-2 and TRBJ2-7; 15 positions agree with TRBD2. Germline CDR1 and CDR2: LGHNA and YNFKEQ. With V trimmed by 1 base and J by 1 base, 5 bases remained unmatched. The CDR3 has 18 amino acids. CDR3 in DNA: TGTGCCAGCAGCCAAGTAGGGACTAGCGGGGGGTTTTCCTACGAGCAGTACTTC. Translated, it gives CASSQVGTSGGFSYEQYF.

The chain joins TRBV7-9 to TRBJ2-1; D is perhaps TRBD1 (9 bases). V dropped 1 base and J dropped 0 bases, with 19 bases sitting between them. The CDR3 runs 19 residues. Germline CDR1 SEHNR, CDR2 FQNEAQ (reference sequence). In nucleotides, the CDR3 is TGTGCCAGCAGCTTAGGGACAGGGGCCGGGAGGGCCTCCTACAATGAGCAGTTCTTC. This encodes CASSLGTGAGRASYNEQFF.

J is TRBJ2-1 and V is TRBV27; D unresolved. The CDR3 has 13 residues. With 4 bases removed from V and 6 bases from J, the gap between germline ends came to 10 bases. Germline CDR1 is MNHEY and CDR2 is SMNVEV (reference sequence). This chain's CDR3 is CASSSRFFNEQFF. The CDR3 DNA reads TGTGCCAGCAGTTCAAGGTTTTTCAATGAGCAGTTCTTC.

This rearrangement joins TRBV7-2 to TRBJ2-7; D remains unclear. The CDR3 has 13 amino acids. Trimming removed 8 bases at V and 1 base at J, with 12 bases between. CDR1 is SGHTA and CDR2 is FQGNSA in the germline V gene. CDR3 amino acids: CASARDGSYEQYF. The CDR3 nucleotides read TGTGCCAGCGCACGTGATGGTTCCTACGAGCAGTACTTC.

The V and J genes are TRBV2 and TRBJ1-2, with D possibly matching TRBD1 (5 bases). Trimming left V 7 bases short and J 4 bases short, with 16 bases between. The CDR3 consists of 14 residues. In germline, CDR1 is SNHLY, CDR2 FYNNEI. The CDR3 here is CASKGDGGTYGYTF. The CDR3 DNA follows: TGTGCCAGCAAGGGAGACGGCGGGACCTATGGCTACACCTTC.

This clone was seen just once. CDR3 coding DNA: TGTGCCAGCAGTTTTATATATCTGAAAGCGGGAGACAACAATGAGCAGTTCTTC. Amino acid sequence: CASSFIYLKAGDNNEQFF. The chain links TRBV28 to TRBJ2-1; TRBD2 matches at 8 bases. This CDR3 spans 18 amino acids. After removal of 3 bases from V and 5 bases from J, the junction contained 15 bases not matched to a gene. CDR1 and CDR2 from the germline V gene are MDHEN and SYDVKM.